This entry lists 9 T cell receptor beta chains sequenced from one sample in a study of OX40 agonist ivuxolimab in advanced cancers. Method: immunoSEQ multiplex PCR; TCRdb's copy keeps in-frame clones and lacks some. The sample lists 80,000 to 100,000 clones, about 90% occurring once. This material consisted of CD4+ or CD8+ T cells sorted from blood, taken in a trial of the OX40 agonist ivuxolimab. These receptors were obtained from an adult with an advanced solid tumor such as melanoma, head and neck, liver or kidney cancer.

The chain is built from TRBV10-3 and TRBJ2-7; perhaps TRBD2 as D (5 bases). CDR3 length equals 12 residues. Germline loops: CDR1 ENHRY, CDR2 SYGVKD. V was trimmed by 7 bases and J by 7 bases, leaving 14 bases between them. This CDR3 reads CAIKNAGEEQYF. The CDR3 DNA follows: TGTGCCATCAAAAATGCCGGGGAAGAGCAGTACTTC.

The gene calls are TRBV19 and TRBJ2-6; D not certain. CDR1 LNHDA and CDR2 SQIVND come from the germline V gene (reference sequence). The CDR3 covers 13 residues. V was shortened by 7 bases and J by 0 bases, with 4 bases between the two germline ends. In DNA form, the CDR3 reads TGTGCCAGTACTTTCTCTGGGGCCAACGTCCTGACTTTC. Its protein is CASTFSGANVLTF.

There are a few counts of this clone. The junction departs from germline at one end; a sequencing error may be responsible. Additional DNA sequences in this sample encode the identical CDR3. The rearrangement uses TRBV7-2 and TRBJ2-3, with 12 bases identical to TRBD2. Germline V lookup: CDR1 SGHTA, CDR2 FQGNSA. The CDR3 sequence is 16 residues long. CDR3 in DNA: TGTGCCAGCAGCCTAGCGGGGGGGCGGAGCACAGATACGCAGTATTTT. Amino acid sequence: CASSLAGGRSTDTQYF. Based on the CDR3 plus reference TRBV7-2 and TRBJ2-3, the full variable domain is GAGVSQSPSNKVTEKGKDVELRCDPISGHTALYWYRQSLGQGLEFLIYFQGNSAPDKSGLPSDRFSAERTGGSVSTLTIQRTQQEDSAVYLCASSLAGGRSTDTQYFGPGTRLTVL.

The chain combines TRBV9 with TRBJ2-5, with 8 bases lining up with TRBD2. J was trimmed by 4 bases and V by 2 bases; bases with no gene match: 10. Germline values: CDR1 SGDLS, CDR2 YYNGEE. The CDR3 loop spans 16 amino acids. The CDR3 is CASSVFSSGGSETQYF. CDR3 in DNA: TGTGCCAGCAGCGTGTTTTCGAGCGGGGGATCAGAGACCCAGTACTTC.

This clone was recorded only once. Written as DNA, the CDR3 is TGTGCCAGCAGCTTAAGAGGGGGCGAGCAGTACTTC. Translated: CASSLRGGEQYF. This chain joins TRBV7-2 and TRBJ2-7; TRBD1 might be the D (6 bases). Germline V gene lookup returns CDR1 SGHTA and CDR2 FQGNSA. V was clipped by 2 bases and J by 6 bases, with 8 bases between them. The CDR3 is 12 residues long.

This rearrangement joins TRBV7-6 to TRBJ2-5, with D uncertain. The germline V gene encodes CDR1 SGHVS and CDR2 FNYEAQ. The CDR3 runs 12 residues. V dropped 6 bases and J dropped 5 bases, with 10 bases sitting between them. CDR3 DNA sequence: TGTGCCAGCAGTTTTGGTCGGGAGACCCAGTACTTC. Its protein is CASSFGRETQYF.

The chain couples TRBV5-1 to TRBJ2-3, with D possibly matching TRBD1 (5 bases). Per germline, CDR1 SGHRS and CDR2 YFSETQ. The V and J ends lost 2 bases and 4 bases respectively, with 8 bases between them. This CDR3 comprises 13 residues. The CDR3 DNA follows: TGCGCCAGCAGCTTCGGACAATCAGATACGCAGTATTTT. This translates into CASSFGQSDTQYF.

As regards this clone: At one of its ends the junction is not consistent with the germline gene, which may arise from a read error. The V and J genes are TRBV7-7 and TRBJ2-2, with 7 bases lining up with TRBD2. The CDR3 runs 15 residues. Germline V CDR1 and CDR2: SSHAT, FNYEAQ (reference sequence). The CDR3 protein is CASSLGSGPTGELFF. The CDR3 DNA sequence: TGTGCTAGCAGCTTAGGTAGCGGGCCCACCGGGGAGCTGTTTTTT.

The V call is TRBV10-1, the J call TRBJ1-1; no clear D gene. V was cut by 2 bases and J by 8 bases, with 0 bases left in between. Germline loops: CDR1 WNHNN, CDR2 SYGVQD (reference sequence). The CDR3 has 9 amino acids. The CDR3 region is CASSEEAFF. DNA of the CDR3: TGCGCCAGCAGTGAGGAAGCTTTCTTT.